Each of the 10 T cell receptor beta chains below was sequenced from the same sample in a study of shared T cell receptors in the human thymus. Assay: immunoSEQ multiplex PCR; the TCRdb copy retains only in-frame clones and omits some. The sample includes approximately 660,000 clones, roughly 90% of them seen just once. A further study also used this sample, focusing on human thymus T cells.

Sequenced input: thymocytes. These receptors were collected from a boy younger than two with a congenital heart defect.

The V call is TRBV28, the J call TRBJ2-7, with 8 bases that match TRBD2. CDR1 and CDR2 (germline): MDHEN, SYDVKM. The V gene end was trimmed by 9 bases and the J gene end by 2 bases; junction bases not matched to a gene: 6. This CDR3 is 13 amino acids long. CDR3 loop: CASIRLAPYEQYF. For the CDR3, the DNA is TGTGCCAGTATACGACTAGCGCCCTACGAGCAGTACTTC.

The CDR3 DNA follows: TGTGCCATCAGTGAGAGACAGGGCCACGAAGCTTTCTTT. It specifies CAISERQGHEAFF. The chain has TRBV10-3 and TRBJ1-1; TRBD1 aligns across 7 bases. Germline loops: CDR1 ENHRY, CDR2 SYGVKD. The CDR3 is 13 amino acids. After removal of 2 bases from V and 8 bases from J, the junction contained 5 bases not matched to a gene.

V gene TRBV29-1 combines with J gene TRBJ2-7, with a possible D match to TRBD1 (6 bases). Deletions cut 4 bases from V and 2 bases from J, with 12 bases between. The length of the CDR3 is 13 residues. CDR1 and CDR2 from the germline V gene are SQVTM and ANQGSEA. DNA for the CDR3: TGCAGCGTTGGTGCAGGGGACGCCTACGAGCAGTACTTC. It codes for CSVGAGDAYEQYF.

This clone came up a few times. V usage is TRBV6-5 and J usage is TRBJ1-4, with no clear D. The CDR3 totals 13 residues. From germline, CDR1 is MNHEY and CDR2 SVGAGI. V was cut by 7 bases and J by 7 bases, with 13 bases left in between. In DNA, the CDR3 is TGTGCCAGCACCCCGGCGGGTGGTGAAAAACTGTTTTTT. Translation gives CASTPAGGEKLFF.

The V and J genes are TRBV30 and TRBJ2-1; tentative D call: TRBD2 (6 bases). CDR3 length: 15 amino acids. V was clipped by 0 bases and J by 8 bases, with 17 bases between them. The germline gives CDR1 GTSNPN, CDR2 SVGIG (reference sequence). CDR3 bases: TGTGCCTGGAGTGTACAAGGCGGGAATAACGATGAGCAGTTCTTC. Translated: CAWSVQGGNNDEQFF. Using reference TRBV30 and TRBJ2-1 for the parts outside the CDR3, the full variable domain is SQTIHQWPATLVQPVGSPLSLECTVEGTSNPNLYWYRQAAGRGLQLLFYSVGIGQISSEVPQNLSASRPQDRQFILSSKKLLLSDSGFYLCAWSVQGGNNDEQFFGPGTRLTVL.

In nucleotides, the CDR3 is TGTGCCAGCAGCTTAAGCCTAGCGGGAGATGAGCAGTTCTTC. Protein product: CASSLSLAGDEQFF. This chain connects TRBV11-2 to TRBJ2-1, with 10 bases matching TRBD2. The CDR3 is made up of 14 amino acids. CDR1 SGHAT and CDR2 FQNNGV come from the germline V gene. V was pared by 2 bases and J by 8 bases, with 3 bases of the junction left unmatched.

The chain links TRBV30 to TRBJ2-1, with 7 nucleotides matching TRBD2. Germline assignment: CDR1 GTSNPN and CDR2 SVGIG (reference sequence). Trimming at V came to 0 bases and at J to 2 bases, leaving 4 bases not matched to a gene. The CDR3 is 15 amino acids. CDR3 region: CAWSVREGTYNEQFF. The CDR3 DNA is TGTGCCTGGAGTGTGAGGGAGGGAACCTACAATGAGCAGTTCTTC.

Regarding this clone: Relative to the germline gene, one junction end is altered; a read error may explain this. This sequence joins TRBV27 and TRBJ1-2, with 9 nucleotides matching TRBD1. The CDR3 has 18 amino acids. The V gene's germline CDR1 is MNHEY and CDR2 SMNVEV (reference sequence). The CDR3 DNA sequence: TGTGCCAGCAGTCTATCCCTCCGTCGACAGGGGGAATTCTATGGCTACACCTTC. This sequence encodes CASSLSLRRQGEFYGYTF.

The gene calls are TRBV6-1 and TRBJ2-7, with 11 bases that match TRBD2. Germline V gene data show CDR1 as MNHNS and CDR2 as SASEGT. The trim removed 5 bases at V and 7 bases at J, leaving 7 bases unmatched. The CDR3 extends over 14 amino acids. Here the CDR3 DNA reads TGTGCCAGCAGTAACCCTAGCGGGAGGTGGGAGCAGTACTTC. This sequence encodes CASSNPSGRWEQYF.

This clone was picked up one time. CDR3 nucleotides: TGTGCCAGCAGCCGCCGAGCTTGGGGGGATATGGATGGGAGCTCTGGGGCCAACGTCCTGACTTTC. This translates into CASSRRAWGDMDGSSGANVLTF. The chain is built from TRBV4-2 and TRBJ2-6, with D possibly TRBD2 on 6 matching bases. This CDR3 has 22 amino acids. CDR1 and CDR2 (germline): LGHNA, YNFKEQ. V was clipped by 4 bases and J by 0 bases, with 28 bases between them.